These T cell receptor beta chains were read from a single sample in a study of blood T cell repertoires in COVID-19. Generated by immunoSEQ multiplex PCR, the TCRdb table keeps only in-frame clones and is missing some. The sample contains approximately 300,000 clones, 75% to 90% of which appear only once. Sequenced input: PBMCs or T cells enriched from blood (not recorded which). The receptor set was obtained from a woman aged 25 to 39 who had been exposed to COVID-19. Both conserved end residues are part of each CDR3. Each record gives: V gene, J gene, CDR3 protein.

V gene: TRBV5-4; J gene: TRBJ1-1; CDR3 protein: CASSLDRGLENTEAFF
V gene: TRBV19; J gene: TRBJ1-5; CDR3 protein: CASSKGQGPYSNQPQHF
V gene: TRBV4-2; J gene: TRBJ2-5; CDR3 protein: CASSQGRQQETQYF
V gene: TRBV28; J gene: TRBJ1-1; CDR3 protein: CASSRMGRLNTEAFF
V gene: TRBV5-5; J gene: TRBJ1-1; CDR3 protein: CASSLEGQGIKAFF
V gene: TRBV30; J gene: TRBJ1-2; CDR3 protein: CAWSVEGANGYTF
V gene: TRBV9; J gene: TRBJ1-1; CDR3 protein: CASSVAGGTDTEAFF
V gene: TRBV5-5; J gene: TRBJ1-2; CDR3 protein: CASSLSAGPLPYGYTF
V gene: TRBV28; J gene: TRBJ1-6; CDR3 protein: CASSLGATGGSYNSPLHF
V gene: TRBV11-2; J gene: TRBJ1-1; CDR3 protein: CASSLLQGLYTEAFF
V gene: TRBV24-1; J gene: TRBJ2-7; CDR3 protein: CATRLTTSTSYEQYF
V gene: TRBV6-5; J gene: TRBJ1-2; CDR3 protein: CASSYSIGVGRGYTF
V gene: TRBV11-2; J gene: TRBJ1-5; CDR3 protein: CASSLQNGGGQLKWQPQHF
V gene: TRBV7-2; J gene: TRBJ2-4; CDR3 protein: CASSLAGGRNIQYF
V gene: TRBV19; J gene: TRBJ2-1; CDR3 protein: CASHRDRGEGSYNEQFF
V gene: TRBV6-5; J gene: TRBJ1-6; CDR3 protein: CASSPDWGPSPLHF
V gene: TRBV7-9; J gene: TRBJ1-3; CDR3 protein: CASSLHSGNTIYF
V gene: TRBV30; J gene: TRBJ1-1; CDR3 protein: CAWSVDSNTEAFF
V gene: TRBV7-9; J gene: TRBJ2-1; CDR3 protein: CASSLVGEFTYNEQFF
V gene: TRBV7-6; J gene: TRBJ1-3; CDR3 protein: CASSLKNRGASSGNTIYF
V gene: TRBV7-2; J gene: TRBJ2-5; CDR3 protein: CASSLTLKLAQETQYF
V gene: TRBV5-6; J gene: TRBJ1-3; CDR3 protein: CASSFVGDGNTIYF
V gene: TRBV28; J gene: TRBJ1-4; CDR3 protein: CASGEDRPTTNEKLFF
V gene: TRBV12-3/TRBV12-4; J gene: TRBJ1-2; CDR3 protein: CASSRQSNYGYTF
V gene: TRBV23-1; J gene: TRBJ1-3; CDR3 protein: CASLLGSGNTIYF
V gene: TRBV6-5; J gene: TRBJ2-1; CDR3 protein: CASSYSSLAGEPEQFF
V gene: TRBV3-1/TRBV3-2; J gene: TRBJ2-1; CDR3 protein: CASTPGYPRDYGREDYYNEQFF
V gene: TRBV7-8; J gene: TRBJ2-1; CDR3 protein: CASSRRDRGIPNEQFF
V gene: TRBV28; J gene: TRBJ1-6; CDR3 protein: CASGWTGNTYNSPLHF
V gene: TRBV7-2; J gene: TRBJ2-7; CDR3 protein: CASSSGGGEQYF
V gene: TRBV6-6; J gene: TRBJ1-1; CDR3 protein: CASSRRDRNTEAFF
V gene: TRBV7-2; J gene: TRBJ2-1; CDR3 protein: CASSLASEYNEQFF
V gene: TRBV7-9; J gene: TRBJ1-6; CDR3 protein: CASSPSRGLESPLHF